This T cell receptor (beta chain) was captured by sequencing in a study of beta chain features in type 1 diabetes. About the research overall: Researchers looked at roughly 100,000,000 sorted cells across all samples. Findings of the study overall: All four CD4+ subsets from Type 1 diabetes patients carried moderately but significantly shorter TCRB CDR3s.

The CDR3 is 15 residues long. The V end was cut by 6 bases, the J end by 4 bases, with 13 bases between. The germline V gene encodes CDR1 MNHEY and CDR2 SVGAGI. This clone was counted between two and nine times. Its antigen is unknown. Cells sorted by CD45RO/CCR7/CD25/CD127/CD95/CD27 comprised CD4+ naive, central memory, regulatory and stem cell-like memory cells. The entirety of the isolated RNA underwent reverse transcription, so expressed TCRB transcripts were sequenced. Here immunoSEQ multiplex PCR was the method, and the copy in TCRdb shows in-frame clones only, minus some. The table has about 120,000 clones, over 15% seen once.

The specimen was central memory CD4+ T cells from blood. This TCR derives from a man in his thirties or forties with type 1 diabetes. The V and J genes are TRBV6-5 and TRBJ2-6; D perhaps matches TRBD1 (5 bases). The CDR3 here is CASRPQGTGANVLTF. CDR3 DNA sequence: TGTGCCAGCAGGCCCCAGGGTACAGGGGCCAACGTCCTGACTTTC.